The 15 T cell receptor beta chains below were found in one sample sequenced in a study of blood T cell repertoires in COVID-19. TCRdb's table, derived via immunoSEQ multiplex PCR, lists solely in-frame clones and lacks some. The sample has roughly 500,000 clones, about nine tenths seen once. Specimen: PBMCs or T cells enriched from blood (not recorded which). The receptors here all came from a woman aged 60 to 75 who had recovered from COVID-19.

The CDR3 loop is CASSRGGGSTDTQYF. The CDR3 DNA sequence: TGTGCCAGCAGCAGGGGAGGCGGTAGCACAGATACGCAGTATTTT. The chain employs TRBV14 and TRBJ2-3; D perhaps matches TRBD2 (6 bases). CDR1 SGHDN and CDR2 FVKESK come from the germline V gene. Trimming cost V 5 bases and J 0 bases, with 12 bases left between them. This CDR3 comprises 15 residues.

This clone was picked up a small number of times. The chain combines TRBV6-1 with TRBJ1-4, with D unresolved. Deletions cut 3 bases from V and 3 bases from J, with 11 bases between. Per the germline V gene, CDR1 is MNHNS and CDR2 is SASEGT. The CDR3 is 15 amino acids. The CDR3 spells CASSDYSYPNEKLFF. In nucleotides, the CDR3 is TGTGCCAGCAGTGATTACAGCTACCCTAATGAAAAACTGTTTTTT.

J is TRBJ1-2 and V is TRBV7-2; 8 bases fit TRBD1. CDR3 length: 14 residues. The V segment lost 1 base and the J segment 8 bases; nucleotides outside the gene matches: 6. In germline, CDR1 is SGHTA, CDR2 FQGNSA. CDR3: CASSLVTGGEGYTF. The DNA for the CDR3 is TGTGCCAGCAGCTTAGTTACAGGGGGTGAAGGCTACACCTTC.

The chain has TRBV6-5 and TRBJ2-2, with TRBD1 identical over 9 bases. V lost 10 bases, J lost 2 bases, and 5 bases stayed unmatched. The CDR3 is 14 amino acids. Germline CDR1 MNHEY, CDR2 SVGAGI. CDR3 in amino acids: CATNRGPNTGELFF. The DNA of the CDR3 is TGTGCCACAAACAGGGGGCCTAACACCGGGGAGCTGTTTTTT.

The chain combines TRBV5-1 with TRBJ2-3; D is uncertain. The length of the CDR3 is 14 residues. With 4 bases removed from V and 4 bases from J, the gap between germline ends came to 13 bases. From germline, CDR1 is SGHRS and CDR2 YFSETQ. The chain's CDR3 is CASSQRPRSDTQYF. For the CDR3, the DNA is TGCGCCAGCAGCCAGCGACCACGGTCAGATACGCAGTATTTT.

CDR3 nucleotide sequence: TGTGCCAGCAGCTCGGTAGCGGGGGCCTCCACCGGGGAGCTGTTTTTT. It encodes CASSSVAGASTGELFF. V usage is TRBV5-4 and J usage is TRBJ2-2, with 9 bases aligning to TRBD2. The V gene's germline CDR1 is SGHNT and CDR2 YYREEE (reference sequence). The J segment lost 4 bases and the V segment lost 3 bases, leaving 7 bases of the junction unmatched. The CDR3 has 16 amino acids.

The J gene is TRBJ1-6, the V gene TRBV5-6, with a tentative D call TRBD1 (5 bases). CDR3 length: 14 residues. V gave up 4 bases and J gave up 5 bases, with 10 bases separating them. Germline CDR1 is SGHDT and CDR2 is YYEEEE. CDR3 nucleotide sequence: TGTGCCAGCAGCCCCAGACAGAATAATTCACCCCTCCACTTT. It is translated as CASSPRQNNSPLHF.

The rearrangement links TRBV2 to TRBJ1-2; D perhaps matches TRBD1 (5 bases). CDR1 is SNHLY, CDR2 FYNNEI, per germline. This CDR3 has 14 amino acids. The V gene lost 5 bases and the J gene lost 2 bases, with 12 bases spanning the gap. CDR3 amino acids: CASSLGGGNYGYTF. The DNA for the CDR3 is TGTGCCAGCAGTTTGGGGGGAGGGAACTATGGCTACACCTTC.

The genes are TRBV7-2 and TRBJ2-7, with D possibly being TRBD1 (6 bases). Germline CDR1 reads SGHTA; CDR2 reads FQGNSA. V was clipped by 6 bases and J by 4 bases, with 19 bases between them. The CDR3 extends over 15 amino acids. The CDR3 protein is CASRRNRDPSYEQYF. CDR3 DNA: TGTGCCAGCAGGAGGAACAGGGACCCAAGTTACGAGCAGTACTTC.

In nucleotides, the CDR3 is TGTGCCAGCAGAGGCGGGGGGTCGGGGGCCAACGTCCTGACTTTC. Translation gives CASRGGGSGANVLTF. The chain employs TRBV6-5 and TRBJ2-6; 8 nucleotides agree with TRBD2. Trimming cost V 6 bases and J 4 bases; bases outside gene matches: 5. The CDR3 is 15 amino acids. Germline V CDR1 and CDR2: MNHEY, SVGAGI.

For this clone: This sample includes further DNA sequences coding for the same CDR3. The chain has TRBV19 and TRBJ1-2; 9 bases align to TRBD1. J gave up 4 bases and V 6 bases, and 6 bases lay outside the gene matches. This CDR3 is 14 amino acids long. Germline V gives CDR1 LNHDA, CDR2 SQIVND (reference sequence). The CDR3 reads CASSPGQGGYGYTF. DNA for the CDR3: TGTGCCAGTAGCCCGGGACAGGGAGGCTATGGCTACACCTTC.

The chain combines TRBV25-1 with TRBJ1-1; D gene unclear. Germline V gene sequence: CDR1 MGHDK, CDR2 SYGVNS. The CDR3 runs 13 residues. V lost 3 bases and J lost 3, with 8 bases in between. The CDR3 here is CASSDLRYTEAFF. CDR3 coding DNA: TGTGCCAGCAGTGATCTCAGATACACTGAAGCTTTCTTT. The entire variable domain, with the rest obtained from reference TRBV25-1 and TRBJ1-1, is as follows: EADIYQTPRYLVIGTGKKITLECSQTMGHDKMYWYQQDPGMELHLIHYSYGVNSTEKGDLSSESTVSRIRTEHFPLTLESARPSHTSQYLCASSDLRYTEAFFGQGTRLTVV.

The V call is TRBV7-8, the J call TRBJ1-1; perhaps TRBD1 as D (5 bases). This CDR3 is built from 16 residues. The V end was cut by 5 bases, the J end by 0 bases, with 16 bases between. Germline assignment: CDR1 SGHVS and CDR2 FQNEAQ. CDR3 loop: CASSPTIQGLNTEAFF. The CDR3 DNA reads as TGTGCCAGCAGCCCGACGATCCAGGGTCTGAACACTGAAGCTTTCTTT.

J is TRBJ1-2 and V is TRBV2, with D maybe TRBD1 (5 bases). V was shortened by 3 bases and J by 4 bases, with 9 bases between the two germline ends. Germline CDR1 is SNHLY and CDR2 is FYNNEI. CDR3 length: 13 residues. The CDR3 loop reads CASSEGEGYGYTF. CDR3 bases: TGTGCCAGCAGTGAGGGGGAGGGCTATGGCTACACCTTC.

The chain joins TRBV3-1 (or the pseudogene TRBV3-2) to TRBJ2-3; the match to TRBD2 covers 7 bases. The V segment lost 1 base and the J segment 2 bases; nucleotides outside the gene matches: 3. CDR1 and CDR2 from the germline V gene are LGHDT and YNNKEL (reference sequence). This CDR3 is 15 amino acids long. The CDR3 nucleotides are TGTGCCAGCAGCCAAGCGGGGGGAATCACAGATACGCAGTATTTT. It yields the protein CASSQAGGITDTQYF.